The 18 T cell receptor beta chains below were found in one sample sequenced in a study of spatial heterogeneity in lung cancer. The time point here: sample taken at primary tumor resection. Unsorted tumor, nontumor lung tissue or cryopreserved PBMC supplied the whole RNA. TCRdb redid the calling of the 5' RACE reads with MiXCR, one entry per CDR3 protein. The sample has some 70,000 distinct CDR3 sequences, about an eighth seen once. This sample comprised PBMCs, obtained at surgery. The origin of the receptors is a male donor with early-stage non-small cell lung cancer.

The rearrangement joins TRBV20-1 to TRBJ2-1; 11 nucleotides match TRBD2. J gave up 7 bases and V 5 bases, and 4 bases lay outside the gene matches. Germline assignment: CDR1 DFQATT and CDR2 SNEGSKA (reference sequence). The CDR3 is 13 amino acids. The DNA of the CDR3 is TGCAGTGCTGGGGGACTAGCGGATAATGAGCAGTTCTTC. It is translated as CSAGGLADNEQFF.

The rearrangement uses TRBV14 and TRBJ2-1, with TRBD1 matching 7 bases. V lost 1 base and J lost 6; bases outside the gene matches: 9. Germline CDR1 SGHDN, CDR2 FVKESK. CDR3 length equals 16 residues. The CDR3 DNA sequence: TGTGCCAGCAGCCAAGTGGGTGGACAGGCTTTCAATGAGCAGTTCTTC. Its translation: CASSQVGGQAFNEQFF.

The chain has TRBV7-2 and TRBJ2-5; D gene unclear. Per the germline V gene, CDR1 is SGHTA and CDR2 is FQGNSA. The CDR3 has 14 residues. With 0 bases removed from V and 2 bases from J, the gap between germline ends came to 7 bases. The CDR3 region is CASSLASAQETQYF. DNA of the CDR3: TGTGCCAGCAGCTTAGCGTCAGCTCAAGAGACCCAGTACTTC.

This clonotype was counted a few times. This chain joins TRBV30 and TRBJ1-6; no reliable D call. The CDR3 sequence is 17 residues long. V was trimmed by 0 bases and J by 2 bases, leaving 14 bases between them. Germline lookup yields CDR1 GTSNPN and CDR2 SVGIG (reference sequence). The CDR3 protein is CAWSVGGDVAYNSPLHF. CDR3 DNA: TGTGCCTGGAGTGTTGGTGGGGATGTTGCCTATAATTCACCCCTCCACTTT. Filled out from reference TRBV30 and TRBJ1-6, the complete variable domain reads SQTIHQWPATLVQPVGSPLSLECTVEGTSNPNLYWYRQAAGRGLQLLFYSVGIGQISSEVPQNLSASRPQDRQFILSSKKLLLSDSGFYLCAWSVGGDVAYNSPLHFGNGTRLTVT.

This clonotype was detected many times. This chain joins TRBV7-9 and TRBJ2-1, with 7 bases lining up with TRBD2. Germline loops: CDR1 SEHNR, CDR2 FQNEAQ (reference sequence). This CDR3 is 15 amino acids long. V lost 5 bases, J lost 8 bases, and 12 bases stayed unmatched. In DNA form, the CDR3 reads TGTGCCAGCAGCCGCCCTGCGGGAGTCGTTGATGAGCAGTTCTTC. Its protein is CASSRPAGVVDEQFF. The full variable domain, completed using reference TRBV7-9 and TRBJ2-1, is DTGVSQNPRHKITKRGQNVTFRCDPISEHNRLYWYRQTLGQGPEFLTYFQNEAQLEKSRLLSDRFSAERPKGSFSTLEIQRTEQGDSAMYLCASSRPAGVVDEQFFGPGTRLTVL.

This clonotype qualifies as medium-sized (0.01 to 0.1%). The chain joins TRBV5-1 to TRBJ2-7; unclear D gene. V gave up 4 bases and J gave up 4 bases, with 18 bases separating them. Looked up from germline, CDR1 is SGHRS and CDR2 is YFSETQ. The CDR3 is 15 residues long. The CDR3 loop is CASSPAGFTQYEQYF. The CDR3, as DNA: TGCGCCAGCAGCCCGGCCGGGTTCACACAATACGAGCAGTACTTC.

Comments on this clonotype: This clone may be a read error of a much larger clone one base away. The chain joins TRBV4-2 to TRBJ2-7, with D perhaps TRBD2 (6 bases). Germline lookup yields CDR1 LGHNA and CDR2 YNFKEQ. The CDR3 loop spans 13 amino acids. The CDR3 DNA is TGTACCAGCAGCCACGGGGGAGTCACCGAGCAGTACTTC. Its translation is CTSSHGGVTEQYF.

The V call is TRBV14, the J call TRBJ2-6; 9 bases fit TRBD2. The V gene's germline CDR1 is SGHDN and CDR2 FVKESK. CDR3 length: 22 amino acids. J gave up 4 bases and V 4 bases, and 23 bases lay outside the gene matches. Here the CDR3 DNA reads TGTGCCAGCAGCCTCACCTCCTTCTGGGCTAGCGGGGACCTGAGGGGGGCCAACGTCCTGACTTTC. Translating gives CASSLTSFWASGDLRGANVLTF.

The sample holds a few counts of this clonotype. The rearrangement joins TRBV7-8 to TRBJ1-3, with D uncertain. The V gene lost 6 bases and the J gene lost 2 bases, with 5 bases spanning the gap. This CDR3 has 12 residues. Per germline, CDR1 SGHVS and CDR2 FQNEAQ. The CDR3 spells CASRRTGNTIYF. CDR3 DNA sequence: TGTGCCAGCAGACGTACTGGAAACACCATATATTTT. The full variable domain, rest sourced from reference TRBV7-8 and TRBJ1-3, is GAGVSQSPRYKVAKRGQDVALRCDPISGHVSLFWYQQALGQGPEFLTYFQNEAQLDKSGLPSDRFFAERPEGSVSTLKIQRTQQEDSAVYLCASRRTGNTIYFGEGSWLTVV.

This clonotype was seen ten or more times. CDR3 loop: CASSLFVGSLYYGYTF. CDR3 bases: TGTGCCAGCAGCTTATTCGTTGGCAGTCTCTACTATGGCTACACCTTC. The chain joins TRBV7-9 to TRBJ1-2; D ambiguous. Germline V gives CDR1 SEHNR, CDR2 FQNEAQ (reference sequence). Trimming removed 2 bases at V and 3 bases at J, with 16 bases between. The CDR3 has 16 amino acids. The full variable domain, its missing parts supplied by reference TRBV7-9 and TRBJ1-2, is DTGVSQNPRHKITKRGQNVTFRCDPISEHNRLYWYRQTLGQGPEFLTYFQNEAQLEKSRLLSDRFSAERPKGSFSTLEIQRTEQGDSAMYLCASSLFVGSLYYGYTFGSGTRLTVV.

The chain links TRBV12-3 or TRBV12-4 to TRBJ2-3; 9 nucleotides align to TRBD1. Germline trimming cut 3 bases from V and 3 bases from J; bases unmatched to any gene: 4. The CDR3 runs 15 residues. The CDR3 region is CASSFWTGETDTQYF. The CDR3 bases are TGTGCCAGCAGTTTTTGGACAGGGGAAACAGATACGCAGTATTTT.

V and J are TRBV7-8 and TRBJ1-3; D perhaps matches TRBD1 (5 bases). Germline V gene sequence: CDR1 SGHVS, CDR2 FQNEAQ. The CDR3 has 16 amino acids. Trimming pared 5 bases from V and 1 base from J, leaving 15 bases between. The CDR3 DNA follows: TGTGCCAGCAGCCCTCAAGGTGGGGCTTCTGGAAACACCATATATTTT. Residues: CASSPQGGASGNTIYF.

The chain combines TRBV5-1 with TRBJ1-1; D ambiguous. The CDR3 has 15 residues. Trimming cost V 0 bases and J 3 bases, with 12 bases left between them. Germline V CDR1 and CDR2: SGHRS, YFSETQ. CDR3 DNA sequence: TGCGCCAGCAGCTTGGCCGATCTGGGGTACACTGAAGCTTTCTTT. Translation: CASSLADLGYTEAFF.

This clonotype was detected many times. The chain links TRBV12-3 or TRBV12-4 to TRBJ1-6, with no clear D. V was clipped by 5 bases and J by 7 bases, with 15 bases between them. This CDR3 region has 15 residues. The CDR3: CASSPSPGGNSPLHF. In nucleotides, the CDR3 is TGTGCCAGCAGTCCTAGCCCGGGCGGGAATTCACCCCTCCACTTT.

This clonotype was counted only a few times. The CDR3 region has the DNA TGTGCCAGCAGTGAAGCCGGGAGGGCCCCTGACACCGGGGAGCTGTTTTTT. Its protein product is CASSEAGRAPDTGELFF. The V call is TRBV27, the J call TRBJ2-2, with 8 bases lining up with TRBD2. The junction had 11 bases not matched to a gene; V was cut back by 5 bases and J by 3 bases. The CDR3 length is 17 residues. The germline V gene encodes CDR1 MNHEY and CDR2 SMNVEV (reference sequence).

V is TRBV24-1 and J is TRBJ1-5; possibly TRBD1 for D (6 bases). Germline loops: CDR1 KGHDR, CDR2 SFDVKD. Deletions cut 4 bases from V and 3 bases from J, with 9 bases between. This CDR3 has 14 amino acids. Here the CDR3 reads CATSDGQPNQPQHF. For the CDR3, the DNA is TGTGCCACCAGTGACGGACAGCCCAATCAGCCCCAGCATTTT.

This rearrangement joins TRBV20-1 to TRBJ2-2; D perhaps matches TRBD2 (5 bases). This CDR3 is built from 15 residues. V lost 5 bases and J 4 bases, leaving 17 bases between the germline ends. CDR1 DFQATT and CDR2 SNEGSKA come from the germline V gene (reference sequence). The CDR3 nucleotides read TGCAGTGCTTCGGCAGCGGACCCCTTCACCGGGGAGCTGTTTTTT. It yields the protein CSASAADPFTGELFF.

This clonotype was picked up a small number of times. The rearrangement joins TRBV5-6 to TRBJ2-7; 7 bases are a match to TRBD1. V trimming: 0 bases; J trimming: 4 bases; junction bases outside the gene matches: 7. The CDR3 is 15 amino acids. CDR1 is SGHDT, CDR2 YYEEEE, per germline. CDR3 amino acids: CASSLAPTGRYEQYF. In nucleotides, the CDR3 is TGTGCCAGCAGCTTGGCCCCGACAGGGCGGTACGAGCAGTACTTC.